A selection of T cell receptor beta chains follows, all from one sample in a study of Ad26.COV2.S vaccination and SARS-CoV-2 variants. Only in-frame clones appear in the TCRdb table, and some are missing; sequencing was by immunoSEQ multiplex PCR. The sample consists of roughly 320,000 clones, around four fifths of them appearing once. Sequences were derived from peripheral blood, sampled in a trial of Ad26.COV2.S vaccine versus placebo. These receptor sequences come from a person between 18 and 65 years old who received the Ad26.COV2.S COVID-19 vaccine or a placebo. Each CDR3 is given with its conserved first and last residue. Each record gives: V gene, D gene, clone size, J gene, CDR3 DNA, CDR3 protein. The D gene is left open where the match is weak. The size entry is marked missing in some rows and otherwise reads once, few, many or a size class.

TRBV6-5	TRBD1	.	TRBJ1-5	TGTGCCAGCAGCACACTATCAGGGGGGAATCAGCCCCAGCATTTT	CASSTLSGGNQPQHF
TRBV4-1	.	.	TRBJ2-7	TGCGCCAGCAGCCAAGGACAGGAATACTACGAGCAGTACTTC	CASSQGQEYYEQYF
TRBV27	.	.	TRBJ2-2	TGTGCCAGCAGTTTTCGAGCAGGGTCTGCGAACACCGGGGAGCTGTTTTTT	CASSFRAGSANTGELFF
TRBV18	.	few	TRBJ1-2	TGTGCCAGCTCACCACCGCGACTGGCCGTCTATGGCTACACCTTC	CASSPPRLAVYGYTF
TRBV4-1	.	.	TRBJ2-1	TGCGCCAGCAGCCAAGAAGGCCTCAGCTCCTACAATGAGCAGTTCTTC	CASSQEGLSSYNEQFF
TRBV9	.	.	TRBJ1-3	TGTGCCAGCAGCGATCCTACGCCCGGAAACACCATATATTTT	CASSDPTPGNTIYF
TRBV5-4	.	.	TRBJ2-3	TGTGCCAGCAGCCGGCGGGTCGGCACAGATACGCAGTATTTT	CASSRRVGTDTQYF
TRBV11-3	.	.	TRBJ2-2	TGTGCCAGCAGCTCGTTTATCGGTGTGGCGGGAACCACCGGGGAGCTGTTTTTT	CASSSFIGVAGTTGELFF
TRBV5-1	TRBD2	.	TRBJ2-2	TGCGCCAGCAGTCGGACTAGCGGGGCGAACACCGGGGAGCTGTTTTTT	CASSRTSGANTGELFF
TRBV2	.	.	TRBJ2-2	TGTGCCAGCAGTGAAGGGGGTAGAGGGGCCGCCGGGGAGCTGTTTTTT	CASSEGGRGAAGELFF
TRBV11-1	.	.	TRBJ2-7	TGTGCCAGCAGCCTTGGGGGAAGCTCCTACGAGCAGTACTTC	CASSLGGSSYEQYF
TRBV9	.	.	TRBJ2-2	TGTGCCAGCAGCGTCCAGGGTGGGACCGGGGAGCTGTTTTTT	CASSVQGGTGELFF
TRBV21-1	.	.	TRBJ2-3	TGTGCCAGCAGCTATGGCAGCACAGATACGCAGTATTTT	CASSYGSTDTQYF
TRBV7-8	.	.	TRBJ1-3	TGTGCCAGCAGCCCCCGACAGGCTTGGTCTGGAAACACCATATATTTT	CASSPRQAWSGNTIYF
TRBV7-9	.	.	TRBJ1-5	TGTGCCAGCAGCGGGGACGTGACCGGCAATCAGCCCCAGCATTTT	CASSGDVTGNQPQHF
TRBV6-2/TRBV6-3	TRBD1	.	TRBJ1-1	TGTGCCAGCAGCCCCTCCTACGACAGGGGAGATGAAGCTTTCTTT	CASSPSYDRGDEAFF
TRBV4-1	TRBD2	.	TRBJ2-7	TGCGCCAGCAGCCAAGATGGGACTACAGAATCCTACGAGCAGTACTTC	CASSQDGTTESYEQYF
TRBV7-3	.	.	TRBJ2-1	TGTGCCAGCAGCCCCCGTCCCTGGGTATCCTACAATGAGCAGTTCTTC	CASSPRPWVSYNEQFF
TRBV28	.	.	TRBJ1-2	TGTGCCAGCAGTTTAGCGACAGTCTATGGCTACACCTTC	CASSLATVYGYTF
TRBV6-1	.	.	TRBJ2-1	TGTGCCAGCAGTGAAGTCTACAATGAGCAGTTCTTC	CASSEVYNEQFF
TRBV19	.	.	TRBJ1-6	TGTGCCAGTAGTATAGGAGCCCCAAATTCACCCCTCCACTTT	CASSIGAPNSPLHF
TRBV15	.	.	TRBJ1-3	TGTGCCACCAGCAGAGATACAGGGTTGGGCTCTGGAAACACCATATATTTT	CATSRDTGLGSGNTIYF
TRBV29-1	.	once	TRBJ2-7	TGCAGCGTTGCACTCGGAGTCTCCTACGAGCAGTACTTC	CSVALGVSYEQYF
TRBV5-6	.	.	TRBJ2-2	TGTGCCAGCAGCGCCGGACGGCAGAACACCGGGGAGCTGTTTTTT	CASSAGRQNTGELFF
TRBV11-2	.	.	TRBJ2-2	TGTGCCAGCAGCCCACTTCGACAGGGAGGCACCGGGGAGCTGTTTTTT	CASSPLRQGGTGELFF
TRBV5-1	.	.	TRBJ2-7	TGCGCCAGCAGCCTCTGGTCGGAGGCGGGAGAGCAGTACTTC	CASSLWSEAGEQYF
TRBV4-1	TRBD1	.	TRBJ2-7	TGCGCCAGCAGCCAACCCGGGACAGTTCCCTACGAGCAGTACTTC	CASSQPGTVPYEQYF
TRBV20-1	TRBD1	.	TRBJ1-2	TGCAGTGCTGGACAGGCCGAAGGCTACACCTTC	CSAGQAEGYTF
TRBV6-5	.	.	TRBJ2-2	TGTGCCAGCAGTTACCTGACAGACTTCGACACCGGGGAGCTGTTTTTT	CASSYLTDFDTGELFF